The present entry profiles one TCR beta chain with its context. Its antigen is currently unknown. The data were obtained in a study of T cell responses to AZD1222 COVID-19 vaccine. The table came from immunoSEQ multiplex PCR; TCRdb's copy has only in-frame clones and leaves some out. The data show 180,000 or so clones, approximately 90% seen once. From germline, CDR1 is SGHRS and CDR2 YFSETQ. The V and J ends lost 3 bases and 6 bases respectively, with 15 bases between them. The CDR3 is 15 residues long. General study findings and limits: There were mostly white British donors and more females than males, and clonal diversity was possibly underestimated. Repertoires were obtained only post-peak T cell response. Just 6 or 7 people given AZD1222 tested seropositive at baseline. Unmutated variant regions are reportedly the target of nearly half of TCRs that are spike-specific.

This chain joins TRBV5-1 and TRBJ2-2, with D tentatively TRBD2 (6 bases). This TCR came from an adult who received the AZD1222 COVID-19 vaccine. The sequencing here drew on peripheral blood, taken 28 days after the second AZD1222 dose. The CDR3 spells CASSSGLIPPGELFF. The CDR3 nucleotides read TGCGCCAGCAGCTCGGGACTCATCCCCCCCGGGGAGCTGTTTTTT. The entire variable domain, with the rest obtained from reference TRBV5-1 and TRBJ2-2, is as follows: KAGVTQTPRYLIKTRGQQVTLSCSPISGHRSVSWYQQTPGQGLQFLFEYFSETQRNKGNFPGRFSGRQFSNSRSEMNVSTLELGDSALYLCASSSGLIPPGELFFGEGSRLTVL.